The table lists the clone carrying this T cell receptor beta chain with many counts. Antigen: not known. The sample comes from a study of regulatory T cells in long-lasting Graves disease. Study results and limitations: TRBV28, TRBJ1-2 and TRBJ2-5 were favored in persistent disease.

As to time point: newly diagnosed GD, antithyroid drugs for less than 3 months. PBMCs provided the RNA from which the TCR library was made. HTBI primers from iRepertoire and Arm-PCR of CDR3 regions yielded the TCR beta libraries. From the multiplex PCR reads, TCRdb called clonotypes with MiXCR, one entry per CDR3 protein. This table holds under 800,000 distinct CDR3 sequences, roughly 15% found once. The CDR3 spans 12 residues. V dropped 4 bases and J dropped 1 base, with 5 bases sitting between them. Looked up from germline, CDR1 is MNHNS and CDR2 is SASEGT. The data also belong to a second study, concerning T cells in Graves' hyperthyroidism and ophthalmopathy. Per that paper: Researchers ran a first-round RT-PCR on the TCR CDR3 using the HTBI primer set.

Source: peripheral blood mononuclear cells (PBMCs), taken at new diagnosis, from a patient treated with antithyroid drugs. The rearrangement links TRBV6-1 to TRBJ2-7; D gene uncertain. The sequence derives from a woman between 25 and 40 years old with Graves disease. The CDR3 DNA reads TGTGCCAGCAGTGTCCAGTCCTACGAGCAGTACTTC. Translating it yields CASSVQSYEQYF.